Presented here are 11 T cell receptor beta chains from one specimen sequenced in a study of brain T cells in children with intractable seizures. Measured with immunoSEQ multiplex PCR; TCRdb has only the in-frame clones, and not every one. Counted here are about 76,000 clones, about 93% occurring once; the ten biggest clones make up roughly 1.4%. The sequences come from peripheral blood, collected at surgery. Every receptor here comes from a boy in the first two years of life with tuberous sclerosis and intractable seizures.

This chain connects TRBV29-1 to TRBJ1-1, with 8 bases that match TRBD1. The CDR3 runs 15 residues. The V gene's germline CDR1 is SQVTM and CDR2 ANQGSEA. V shed 4 bases and J 6 bases; nucleotides not matched to a gene: 13. The CDR3 bases are TGCAGCGTTGCTAGACAGGGGAGTGGGAAGGCTGAAGCTTTCTTT. Residues: CSVARQGSGKAEAFF.

J is TRBJ1-2 and V is TRBV5-8; unclear D gene. CDR1 is SGHTS and CDR2 is YDEGEE in the germline V gene. There are 10 residues in the CDR3. V lost 2 bases to trimming and J lost 8 bases, with 4 bases between them. As DNA, the CDR3 is TGTGCCAGCAGCTTTGGCGGCTACACCTTC. Amino acids: CASSFGGYTF. Full variable domain (outside the CDR3, taken from reference TRBV5-8 and TRBJ1-2): EAGVTQSPTHLIKTRGQQATLRCSPISGHTSVYWYQQALGLGLQFLLWYDEGEERNRGNFPPRFSGRQFPNYSSELNVNALELEDSALYLCASSFGGYTFGSGTRLTVV.

CDR3 in amino acids: CASRWTGDSNQPQHF. DNA of the CDR3: TGTGCCAGCAGATGGACAGGCGATAGCAATCAGCCCCAGCATTTT. J is TRBJ1-5 and V is TRBV6-5, with 7 bases aligning to TRBD1. Trimming at V came to 6 bases and at J to 0 bases, leaving 5 bases not matched to a gene. This CDR3 has 15 amino acids. Looked up from germline, CDR1 is MNHEY and CDR2 is SVGAGI.

The J gene is TRBJ2-4, the V gene TRBV7-8, with a possible D match to TRBD2 (6 bases). This CDR3 is built from 16 residues. V was shortened by 2 bases and J by 0 bases, with 11 bases between the two germline ends. Per the germline V gene, CDR1 is SGHVS and CDR2 is FQNEAQ. The CDR3 DNA follows: TGTGCCAGCAGCTTATGGAGGGGCCAAGCCAAAAACATTCAGTACTTC. Translation gives CASSLWRGQAKNIQYF.

The chain combines TRBV24-1 with TRBJ2-3; 10 bases map to TRBD2. This CDR3 spans 16 amino acids. CDR1 KGHDR and CDR2 SFDVKD come from the germline V gene. The V gene end was trimmed by 3 bases and the J gene end by 8 bases; junction bases not matched to a gene: 10. The CDR3 is CATSDRTSGPAGTQYF. In nucleotides, the CDR3 is TGTGCCACCAGTGATAGGACTAGCGGCCCAGCAGGTACGCAGTATTTT.

V is TRBV7-9 and J is TRBJ2-7; 9 nucleotides match TRBD2. CDR3 size: 17 residues. V was clipped by 4 bases and J by 1 base; unmatched bases: 11. Germline assignment: CDR1 SEHNR and CDR2 FQNEAQ (reference sequence). The CDR3 protein is CASSSIGRGGLSYEQYF. Here the CDR3 DNA reads TGTGCCAGCAGCTCCATCGGGCGGGGGGGCTTATCCTACGAGCAGTACTTC.

This clone was recorded only once. This rearrangement joins TRBV30 to TRBJ2-5; D not resolved. Germline V gene sequence: CDR1 GTSNPN, CDR2 SVGIG (reference sequence). The V end lost 2 bases, the J end lost 3 bases, and 7 bases lay between the germline ends. The CDR3 is made up of 12 amino acids. The CDR3 spells CAWSTTKETQYF. In nucleotides, the CDR3 is TGTGCCTGGAGTACAACGAAAGAGACCCAGTACTTC. The full variable domain, completed using reference TRBV30 and TRBJ2-5, is SQTIHQWPATLVQPVGSPLSLECTVEGTSNPNLYWYRQAAGRGLQLLFYSVGIGQISSEVPQNLSASRPQDRQFILSSKKLLLSDSGFYLCAWSTTKETQYFGPGTRLLVL.

This clone occurred once. The V gene is TRBV9, the J gene TRBJ2-4; 11 bases are shared with TRBD2. This CDR3 is built from 18 residues. Trimming took 3 bases from V and 0 from J; bases not matched to a gene: 8. Germline values: CDR1 SGDLS, CDR2 YYNGEE. The CDR3 DNA follows: TGTGCCAGCAGCGGCGGGACTAGCGGTGCGGAAGCCAAAAACATTCAGTACTTC. Amino acid sequence: CASSGGTSGAEAKNIQYF. Full variable domain (remainder filled in from reference TRBV9 and TRBJ2-4): DSGVTQTPKHLITATGQRVTLRCSPRSGDLSVYWYQQSLDQGLQFLIQYYNGEERAKGNILERFSAQQFPDLHSELNLSSLELGDSALYFCASSGGTSGAEAKNIQYFGAGTRLSVL.

This clone has only one observation. The rearrangement links TRBV5-1 to TRBJ2-3; 11 bases map to TRBD1. CDR1 is SGHRS, CDR2 YFSETQ, per germline. After removal of 2 bases from V and 6 bases from J, the junction contained 5 bases not matched to a gene. CDR3 length: 15 residues. CDR3 bases: TGCGCCAGCAGCTTTTGGACAGGGGGCTTCGATACGCAGTATTTT. Amino acids: CASSFWTGGFDTQYF. Together with reference TRBV5-1 and TRBJ2-3, the CDR3 gives the full variable domain: KAGVTQTPRYLIKTRGQQVTLSCSPISGHRSVSWYQQTPGQGLQFLFEYFSETQRNKGNFPGRFSGRQFSNSRSEMNVSTLELGDSALYLCASSFWTGGFDTQYFGPGTRLTVL.

V gene TRBV2 combines with J gene TRBJ2-2; D is perhaps TRBD1 or TRBD2 (5 bases each). From germline, CDR1 is SNHLY and CDR2 FYNNEI. This CDR3 region has 12 residues. V was clipped by 7 bases and J by 8 bases, with 11 bases between them. The CDR3 nucleotides read TGTGCCAGCATGGGGACGCCAGGGGAGCTGTTTTTT. Translation gives CASMGTPGELFF.

The gene calls are TRBV18 and TRBJ2-3, with a possible D match to TRBD2 (6 bases). Germline CDR1 reads KGHSH; CDR2 reads LQKENI. There are 15 residues in the CDR3. The V end was cut by 6 bases, the J end by 4 bases, with 17 bases between. CDR3 amino acids: CASSSDGGSADTQYF. Written as DNA, the CDR3 is TGTGCCAGCTCTTCGGACGGGGGATCGGCAGATACGCAGTATTTT.